The present T cell receptor (beta chain) was sequenced within a study of blood T cells in healthy people across ages. It was with a sample-barcoded 5' primer and a J-beta primer mix that a second PCR of roughly 6 to 12 cycles was run. MiXCR, applied by TCRdb to the 5' RACE reads, yields one record per CDR3 protein. The top ten clones hold 7% to 9% of a sample with more than 1,400,000 distinct CDR3 sequences, roughly 40% of them seen once. This receptor was taken from a woman younger than 30 in good health. Sequenced: blood.

The CDR3 DNA reads as TGCAGTCCAGACTCCTCCGCTGGCTACACCTTC. This sequence encodes CSPDSSAGYTF. The rearrangement joins TRBV20-1 to TRBJ1-2, with D unclear. V was shortened by 8 bases and J by 7 bases, with 14 bases between the two germline ends. The CDR3 length is 11 residues. CDR1 DFQATT and CDR2 SNEGSKA come from the germline V gene (reference sequence).